Included here is one TCR beta chain sequence, with context. The antigen remains unidentified. This likely comes from a read error, as the CDR3 has no conserved phenylalanine or tryptophan at its end. This sample was taken from a study of T-cell reconstitution after alpha-beta-depleted transplantation in children. Whole-study results and caveats: Several hundred graft clones that had expanded were reportedly the source of alpha-beta T cells about two months after transplant. Certain patients had high TCRbeta diversity at day 60, and it came from recipient T cells and thymic progenitors that survived.

This sample's TCRbeta library carried unique molecular identifier barcodes. TCRdb re-called the PCR reads through MiXCR, storing one row per CDR3 protein. The sample has about 300,000 distinct CDR3 sequences; around a tenth are singletons. Germline assignment: CDR1 SGHRS and CDR2 YFSETQ. The ends lost 0 bases at V and 4 bases at J; junction bases unmatched: 4. The CDR3 runs to 14 residues. The TCR comes from a boy younger than two with acute myeloid leukemia, due to receive a stem cell transplant. The sequencing used PBMCs, collected before TCRalphabeta/CD19-depleted stem cell transplant. The rearrangement uses TRBV5-1 and TRBJ2-7; 7 bases match TRBD2. The CDR3 DNA is TGCGCCAGCAGCTTGGGATCTAGCGGTTACGAGCAGTACTAC. The encoded protein is CASSLGSSGYEQYY.